A selection of T cell receptor beta chains follows, all from one sample in a study of T cell changes during pregnancy in multiple sclerosis. Clones were read by immunoSEQ multiplex PCR, and TCRdb kept only the in-frame ones, dropping some. The repertoire holds 70,000 to 100,000 clones, 92% seen once, with 1.5% in the top ten. The sequencing used peripheral blood, collected in the first trimester of pregnancy. The receptors come from a female donor with multiple sclerosis, enrolled in a pregnancy study. Both conserved end residues are part of each CDR3. The D gene is left open where the match is weak. Size tells how often a clone was seen (once, few, many) or the class of an expanded clone, and some rows leave it out.

V	size	J	D	length	DNA	CDR3
TRBV9	NA	TRBJ1-3	NA	14	TGTGCCAGCAGCGTAGAGGCGGGGGGGGACACCATATATTTT	CASSVEAGGDTIYF
TRBV27	NA	TRBJ2-3	TRBD2	15	TGTGCCAGCGGGCGACTAGCGGGAGGGCCGGATACGCAGTATTTT	CASGRLAGGPDTQYF
TRBV4-1	NA	TRBJ2-7	TRBD2	17	TGCGCCAGCAGCCAAGGTTACGCTAGCGGCCTTACCTACGAGCAGTACTTC	CASSQGYASGLTYEQYF
TRBV5-1	NA	TRBJ2-7	NA	14	TGCGCCAGCAGCTTGGACACAAGTGACTACGAGCAGTACTTC	CASSLDTSDYEQYF
TRBV1	NA	TRBJ2-1	NA	17	TGCACCAGCAGCCTACCGCATAGAATAACCCCCTACAATGAGCAGTTCTTC	CTSSLPHRITPYNEQFF
TRBV25-1	NA	TRBJ2-7	NA	11	TGTGCCAGCAGTGAGTACTGGGAGCAGTACTTC	CASSEYWEQYF
TRBV12-5	NA	TRBJ2-1	NA	15	TGTGCTAGTGGTTTGCTCCTAGGAAACTACAATGAGCAGTTCTTC	CASGLLLGNYNEQFF
TRBV11-2	NA	TRBJ1-1	NA	15	TGTGCCAGCAGCCTGATGACTCTTGGGAACACTGAAGCTTTCTTT	CASSLMTLGNTEAFF
TRBV4-1	NA	TRBJ2-7	TRBD1	14	TGCGCCAGCAGCCATCCGGGACAGGGTGGCGAGCAGTACTTC	CASSHPGQGGEQYF
TRBV5-4	NA	TRBJ2-5	TRBD2	15	TGTGCCAGCAGCCCGGGACTAGCCCAGCAAGAGACCCAGTACTTC	CASSPGLAQQETQYF
TRBV11-3	once	TRBJ2-5	TRBD1	16	TGTGCCAGCGGGACAGGGGGATTGGGAGGTCAAGAGACCCAGTACTTC	CASGTGGLGGQETQYF
TRBV5-6	NA	TRBJ1-2	TRBD1	15	TGTGCCAGCAGCAGCATGGGACAGCTCAACTATGGCTACACCTTC	CASSSMGQLNYGYTF
TRBV6-1	NA	TRBJ2-1	NA	14	TGTGCCAGCAGTGTAGCCCTAGCGCGCAATGAGCAGTTCTTC	CASSVALARNEQFF
TRBV4-2	NA	TRBJ2-2	TRBD2	18	TGTGCCAGCAGCCAAGGGGGAGGGTGGCGGGAGAGTACCGGGGAGCTGTTTTTT	CASSQGGGWRESTGELFF